The sequence of this TCR beta chain was determined in a study of OX40 agonist ivuxolimab in advanced cancers. Study in general: The patients received agonistic anti-OX40 (CD134) antibody ivuxolimab. Participants could have had prior anti-PD-1, anti-PD-L1 or anti-CTLA-4 therapy, and around 40% had some.

Overall study results and limits: CD4+ and CD8+ T cells in blood underwent clonal expansion by week 6 at 0.1 to 3.0 mg/kg.

Patients were ruled out by autoimmune disease history or systemic immunosuppression. This clone appeared a single time. Antigen specificity is unknown. The V gene's germline CDR1 is MNHEY and CDR2 SMNVEV (reference sequence). V lost 2 bases to trimming and J lost 6 bases, with 11 bases between them. CDR3 length equals 14 residues. The assay was immunoSEQ multiplex PCR, and TCRdb's table has in-frame clones only and misses some. The sample contains approximately 17,000 clones, over 70% of which appear only once. The V and J genes are TRBV27 and TRBJ1-5, with D perhaps matching TRBD1 (5 bases). The sequencing here drew on CD4+ or CD8+ T cells sorted from blood, taken in a trial of the OX40 agonist ivuxolimab. The clonotype originates from an adult with an advanced solid tumor such as melanoma, head and neck, liver or kidney cancer. CDR3 nucleotides: TGTGCCAGCAGTTTACGAGGGGAAGGTCAGCCCCAGCATTTT. It codes for CASSLRGEGQPQHF.